The rows below give T cell receptor beta chains drawn from one sample of a study of glioma-infiltrating T cells. MiXCR, applied by TCRdb to the multiplex PCR reads, yields one record per CDR3 protein. The sample lists under 200,000 distinct CDR3 sequences; about 47% were seen once. The sample taken for sequencing was glioma tissue, nonneoplastic brain tissue, or PBMCs (not recorded which). These receptors were taken from a human donor with low-grade glioma or glioblastoma, undergoing nonglioma brain surgery, or in good health (not recorded which). CDR3s include the opening cysteine and the closing phenylalanine or tryptophan. Each record gives: clone size, J gene, D gene, V gene, CDR3 protein, CDR3 DNA. D genes are given only for firm matches. Clone size is stated in some rows and not others, as once, few, many or a class when expanded.

abundance: -
j_gene: TRBJ2-1
d_gene: TRBD2
v_gene: TRBV19
CDR3aa: CAARGHSGSGEQFF
CDR3nt: TGTGCCGCCCGAGGGCATAGCGGGAGCGGGGAGCAGTTCTTC

abundance: -
j_gene: TRBJ2-1
d_gene: -
v_gene: TRBV5-1
CDR3aa: CASSFTSRSSYNEQFF
CDR3nt: TGCGCCAGCAGCTTTACTAGCAGAAGCTCCTACAATGAGCAGTTCTTC

abundance: -
j_gene: TRBJ2-5
d_gene: -
v_gene: TRBV12-3/TRBV12-4
CDR3aa: CASSRRQMYQETQYF
CDR3nt: TGTGCCAGCAGTCGAAGACAGATGTACCAAGAGACCCAGTACTTC

abundance: many
j_gene: TRBJ1-5
d_gene: -
v_gene: TRBV27
CDR3aa: CASRTGTNQPQHF
CDR3nt: TGTGCCAGCAGAACAGGGACCAATCAGCCCCAGCATTTT

abundance: many
j_gene: TRBJ2-7
d_gene: -
v_gene: TRBV7-9
CDR3aa: CASRPRGDEQYF
CDR3nt: TGTGCCAGCAGGCCTAGGGGCGACGAGCAGTACTTC

abundance: many
j_gene: TRBJ2-1
d_gene: TRBD2
v_gene: TRBV5-1
CDR3aa: CASSLKREIGNEQFF
CDR3nt: TGCGCCAGCAGCTTGAAGCGGGAGATAGGAAATGAGCAGTTCTTC

abundance: few
j_gene: TRBJ2-2
d_gene: -
v_gene: TRBV24-1
CDR3aa: CATSDPGRNTGELFF
CDR3nt: TGTGCCACCAGTGATCCGGGGCGGAACACCGGGGAGCTGTTTTTT

abundance: many
j_gene: TRBJ2-3
d_gene: TRBD2
v_gene: TRBV7-2
CDR3aa: CASSPTSGSTDTQYF
CDR3nt: TGTGCCAGCAGCCCAACTAGCGGGAGCACAGATACGCAGTATTTT

abundance: -
j_gene: TRBJ1-1
d_gene: -
v_gene: TRBV28
CDR3aa: CASVGGVVNEAFF
CDR3nt: TGTGCCAGCGTAGGGGGGGTCGTTAATGAAGCTTTCTTT

abundance: many
j_gene: TRBJ2-3
d_gene: -
v_gene: TRBV2
CDR3aa: CASKPTRTDTQYF
CDR3nt: TGTGCCAGCAAACCGACACGCACAGATACGCAGTATTTT